This entry is about one T cell receptor beta chain. What it binds is not known. V was trimmed by 3 bases and J by 2 bases, leaving 17 bases between them. The CDR3 is 16 amino acids. Germline CDR1 and CDR2: DFQATT and SNEGSKA (reference sequence). TCRdb ran MiXCR on the 5' RACE reads and lists one entry per CDR3 protein. The data show hundreds of thousands of distinct CDR3 sequences, with 9% to 15% seen just once and 7.2% held by the top ten. This specimen belongs to a study of identical twins. Regarding the study as a whole: Researchers reported weaker excess twin sharing in beta out-of-frame sequences.

This sample also appeared in a second study, on yellow fever vaccine responses in identical twins.

The sample comprised CD8+ T cells sorted from blood. The chain uses TRBV20-1 and TRBJ2-1; D is perhaps TRBD2 (5 bases). The receptor was derived from a young woman in good health. The CDR3 spells CSASWAERVPYNEQFF. DNA for the CDR3: TGCAGTGCTAGTTGGGCGGAGAGGGTTCCCTACAATGAGCAGTTCTTC.